Below are 20 T cell receptor beta chains sequenced from a single sample in a study of T cell responses to AZD1222 COVID-19 vaccine. The data were produced by immunoSEQ multiplex PCR, yet TCRdb's version contains in-frame clones alone and is incomplete. This table holds 150,000 to 200,000 clones, 85% to 90% found once. The sample was peripheral blood, taken on day 0 of AZD1222 vaccination. The origin of the receptors is an adult in good health.

This chain joins TRBV7-2 and TRBJ1-6; maybe TRBD1 (5 bases). The CDR3 consists of 16 residues. Trimming cost V 7 bases and J 8 bases, with 21 bases left between them. Germline values: CDR1 SGHTA, CDR2 FQGNSA. The chain's CDR3 is CASNPRGGTVDSPLHF. The DNA of the CDR3 is TGTGCCAGCAACCCTCGGGGTGGGACTGTGGATTCACCCCTCCACTTT.

This chain links TRBV29-1 with TRBJ1-5; 9 bases fit TRBD1. The length of the CDR3 is 15 residues. Germline lookup yields CDR1 SQVTM and CDR2 ANQGSEA. Losses at the gene ends were 6 bases for V and 0 bases for J; bases not matched to a gene: 6. The CDR3 DNA is TGCAGCGTGAAGATACAGGGGGCTAGCAATCAGCCCCAGCATTTT. Translated, it gives CSVKIQGASNQPQHF.

The gene calls are TRBV2 and TRBJ2-3; D is ambiguous. The V gene lost 1 base and the J gene lost 2 bases, with 4 bases spanning the gap. The CDR3 consists of 13 residues. The germline gives CDR1 SNHLY, CDR2 FYNNEI. CDR3 bases: TGTGCCAGCAGTGAAGAGCACACAGATACGCAGTATTTT. Its translation: CASSEEHTDTQYF.

V and J are TRBV18 and TRBJ1-5, with D unclear. This CDR3 region has 15 residues. Germline V gives CDR1 KGHSH, CDR2 LQKENI. Trimming removed 2 bases from V and 5 bases from J, with 13 bases in between. The CDR3 is CASSPGVRVDQPQHF. Here the CDR3 DNA reads TGTGCCAGCTCACCAGGTGTTCGAGTGGATCAGCCCCAGCATTTT.

J is TRBJ2-7 and V is TRBV28, with TRBD2 identical over 14 bases. Germline V lookup: CDR1 MDHEN, CDR2 SYDVKM. The CDR3 is 15 amino acids. With V trimmed by 5 bases and J by 2 bases, 2 bases remained unmatched. This chain's CDR3 is CASSRLAGGTYEQYF. The CDR3 DNA reads TGTGCCAGCAGTCGACTAGCGGGGGGGACCTACGAGCAGTACTTC. Variable domain in full (rest from reference TRBV28 and TRBJ2-7): DVKVTQSSRYLVKRTGEKVFLECVQDMDHENMFWYRQDPGLGLRLIYFSYDVKMKEKGDIPEGYSVSREKKERFSLILESASTNQTSMYLCASSRLAGGTYEQYFGPGTRLTVT.

This chain connects TRBV6-5 to TRBJ1-5; TRBD1 aligns across 8 bases. The CDR3 contains 16 residues. The germline gives CDR1 MNHEY, CDR2 SVGAGI. The V segment lost 0 bases and the J segment 6 bases; nucleotides outside the gene matches: 7. The CDR3, as DNA: TGTGCCAGCAGTTACTCGATTGGACAGGGCGGTCAGCCCCAGCATTTT. Encoded protein: CASSYSIGQGGQPQHF.

The chain uses TRBV19 and TRBJ2-1; 8 bases match TRBD2. V was pared by 6 bases and J by 7 bases, with 14 bases of the junction left unmatched. CDR3 length: 16 residues. Germline-derived CDR1 and CDR2 are LNHDA and SQIVND (reference sequence). CDR3 nucleotide sequence: TGTGCCAGTAGCCTACCGGGACTAGGACTACAAAATGAGCAGTTCTTC. This encodes CASSLPGLGLQNEQFF.

CDR3 protein: CASSLGDRGNEKLFF. The CDR3 bases are TGCGCCAGCAGCTTGGGAGACAGGGGCAATGAAAAACTGTTTTTT. V gene TRBV5-1 combines with J gene TRBJ1-4; 8 nucleotides align to TRBD1. Germline assignment: CDR1 SGHRS and CDR2 YFSETQ. Trimming at V came to 0 bases and at J to 5 bases, leaving 3 bases not matched to a gene. The CDR3 runs to 15 residues.

The chain carries TRBV30 and TRBJ2-5; D not certain. CDR3 size: 13 residues. The V and J ends lost 0 bases and 3 bases respectively, with 8 bases between them. Germline lookup yields CDR1 GTSNPN and CDR2 SVGIG (reference sequence). Written as DNA, the CDR3 is TGTGCCTGGAGTGTCCTCCTAAAAGAGACCCAGTACTTC. This sequence encodes CAWSVLLKETQYF.

V usage is TRBV5-1 and J usage is TRBJ1-5, with D unclear. Trimming pared 0 bases from V and 5 bases from J, leaving 6 bases between. The length of the CDR3 is 13 residues. From germline, CDR1 is SGHRS and CDR2 YFSETQ. The CDR3 reads CASSLGVDQPQHF. CDR3 nucleotide sequence: TGCGCCAGCAGCTTGGGGGTAGATCAGCCCCAGCATTTT.

This sequence joins TRBV10-2 and TRBJ1-5, with a weak D call TRBD1 (5 bases). V was shortened by 0 bases and J by 1 base, with 16 bases between the two germline ends. This CDR3 contains 18 residues. Germline-derived CDR1 and CDR2 are WSHSY and SAAADI. The CDR3 nucleotides read TGCGCCAGCAGTGAGTCGGGGGTTGTCGCAGGGAGCAATCAGCCCCAGCATTTT. Encoded protein: CASSESGVVAGSNQPQHF.

The gene calls are TRBV24-1 and TRBJ2-1; tentatively, D is TRBD1 or TRBD2 (7 bases each). This CDR3 is 17 amino acids long. Germline V lookup: CDR1 KGHDR, CDR2 SFDVKD. Between the trimmed V and J ends, which lost 3 bases and 10 bases, there was a span of 24 bases. DNA of the CDR3: TGTGCCACCAGTGATCCAGGGGGGAGGGCCGGTTCATTGGAGCAGTTCTTC. Protein product: CATSDPGGRAGSLEQFF.

The V gene is TRBV6-6, the J gene TRBJ1-5; D remains ambiguous. The CDR3 has 15 amino acids. V was cut by 10 bases and J by 2 bases, with 18 bases left in between. Looked up from germline, CDR1 is MNHNY and CDR2 is SVGAGI (reference sequence). This chain's CDR3 is CATSQIDLGNQPQHF. The CDR3 DNA is TGTGCCACCAGCCAAATAGACCTTGGCAATCAGCCCCAGCATTTT.

The chain joins TRBV6-1 to TRBJ1-5, with D uncertain. This CDR3 is 14 amino acids long. Germline values: CDR1 MNHNS, CDR2 SASEGT. Trimming pared 0 bases from V and 2 bases from J, leaving 5 bases between. The CDR3 reads CASSEASGNQPQHF. The CDR3 DNA is TGTGCCAGCAGTGAAGCCTCCGGCAATCAGCCCCAGCATTTT.

V gene TRBV5-4 combines with J gene TRBJ1-5, with D unresolved. The CDR3 length is 13 residues. The germline CDR1 and CDR2 sequences are SGHNT and YYREEE (reference sequence). Between the trimmed V and J ends, which lost 5 bases and 2 bases, there was a span of 8 bases. The CDR3 protein is CASSSQGNQPQHF. The CDR3 bases are TGTGCCAGCAGTTCGCAGGGCAATCAGCCCCAGCATTTT.

This clone showed up just once. Other nucleotide sequences from this sample produce the same CDR3. This chain joins TRBV7-9 and TRBJ1-2; unclear D gene. Deletions cut 5 bases from V and 8 bases from J, with 9 bases between. The CDR3 has 11 amino acids. Germline CDR1 reads SEHNR; CDR2 reads FQNEAQ (reference sequence). The CDR3 sequence is CASSLEGGYTF. The CDR3 bases are TGTGCCAGCAGCCTTGAGGGCGGCTACACCTTC. Full variable domain (missing parts from reference TRBV7-9 and TRBJ1-2): DTGVSQNPRHKITKRGQNVTFRCDPISEHNRLYWYRQTLGQGPEFLTYFQNEAQLEKSRLLSDRFSAERPKGSFSTLEIQRTEQGDSAMYLCASSLEGGYTFGSGTRLTVV.

The chain employs TRBV24-1 and TRBJ2-5; 7 bases are shared with TRBD2. V shed 7 bases and J 1 base; nucleotides not matched to a gene: 11. The CDR3 loop spans 16 amino acids. Germline V gene sequence: CDR1 KGHDR, CDR2 SFDVKD. The CDR3 region is CATSDPGTNSQETQYF. The CDR3 nucleotides read TGTGCCACCAGCGATCCCGGGACTAATTCCCAAGAGACCCAGTACTTC.

In this sample, this clone turned up once. This chain uses TRBV18 with TRBJ1-5; possible D gene TRBD1, 6 bases. Germline values: CDR1 KGHSH, CDR2 LQKENI. This CDR3 contains 16 residues. V shed 0 bases and J shed 4 bases, with 13 bases lying between them. CDR3 coding DNA: TGTGCCAGCTCACCACCAAACAGGGAGGGAAATCAGCCCCAGCATTTT. Translation: CASSPPNREGNQPQHF.

The chain is built from TRBV19 and TRBJ1-2, with 7 bases identical to TRBD1. Germline CDR1 and CDR2: LNHDA and SQIVND (reference sequence). V trimming: 3 bases; J trimming: 3 bases; junction bases outside the gene matches: 7. The CDR3 has 15 residues. The CDR3 here is CASSMGTDSYYGYTF. DNA for the CDR3: TGTGCCAGTAGTATGGGGACAGATTCCTACTATGGCTACACCTTC.

This clone was recorded only once. The V gene is TRBV20-1, the J gene TRBJ1-6; a weak D match, TRBD1 (5 bases). The CDR3 has 17 residues. V gave up 3 bases and J gave up 5 bases, with 20 bases separating them. Germline CDR1 is DFQATT and CDR2 is SNEGSKA (reference sequence). DNA of the CDR3: TGCAGTGCTAGTCGGACCACGGGGGGGATTAATAATTCACCCCTCCACTTT. It codes for CSASRTTGGINNSPLHF.